Each of the 10 T cell receptor beta chains below was sequenced from the same sample in a study. A single record per CDR3 protein comes from TCRdb applying MiXCR to the 5' RACE reads. The sample carries approximately 40,000 distinct CDR3 sequences, about 20% recorded once. Treg sorting used a CD4+CD25+CD127-/low gate. Input material: Tregs sorted from blood. The receptors here all came from a female donor with breast cancer.

This clonotype was seen only a few times. The chain combines TRBV12-3 or TRBV12-4 with TRBJ2-1; 16 bases agree with TRBD2. The J segment lost 6 bases and the V segment lost 4 bases, leaving 6 bases of the junction unmatched. The CDR3 is made up of 17 amino acids. The CDR3 nucleotides are TGTGCCAGCAGTTCCGCCGGGACTAGCGGGAGGGCCAATGAGCAGTTCTTC. Amino acids: CASSSAGTSGRANEQFF.

This clonotype came up a few times. This chain uses TRBV18 with TRBJ1-4; D call uncertain. V was pared by 10 bases and J by 5 bases, with 17 bases between. This CDR3 is 14 amino acids long. Germline CDR1 is KGHSH and CDR2 is LQKENI. The chain's CDR3 is CATARQQSNEKLFF. The DNA for the CDR3 is TGTGCCACAGCTCGTCAACAATCCAATGAAAAACTGTTTTTT. The variable domain in full, completed from reference TRBV18 and TRBJ1-4, reads NAGVMQNPRHLVRRRGQEARLRCSPMKGHSHVYWYRQLPEEGLKFMVYLQKENIIDESGMPKERFSAEFPKEGPSILRIQQVVRGDSAAYFCATARQQSNEKLFFGSGTQLSVL.

This clonotype was recorded at least ten times. This chain links TRBV9 with TRBJ2-1, with 8 bases matching TRBD2. The V gene end was trimmed by 0 bases and the J gene end by 4 bases; junction bases not matched to a gene: 3. There are 15 residues in the CDR3. Germline-derived CDR1 and CDR2 are SGDLS and YYNGEE. CDR3 bases: TGTGCCAGCAGCGTAGTGACTAGCGAATACAATGAGCAGTTCTTC. This codes for CASSVVTSEYNEQFF.

This clonotype was recorded at least ten times. V is TRBV20-1 and J is TRBJ2-5; 9 nucleotides line up with TRBD1. This CDR3 contains 13 residues. CDR1 and CDR2 (germline): DFQATT, SNEGSKA (reference sequence). V was clipped by 5 bases and J by 3 bases; unmatched bases: 4. The CDR3 protein is CSAPRTGEETQYF. CDR3 nucleotides: TGCAGTGCTCCGAGGACAGGGGAAGAGACCCAGTACTTC.

This clonotype showed up just a few times. The gene calls are TRBV6-2 or TRBV6-3 and TRBJ2-3; TRBD2 agrees at 7 bases. The V segment lost 4 bases and the J segment 4 bases; nucleotides outside the gene matches: 14. The CDR3 is 17 residues long. Germline loops: CDR1 MNHEY, CDR2 SVGEGT. The CDR3 sequence: CASSFRLPGLQADTQYF. The CDR3 bases are TGTGCCAGCAGTTTTCGCCTCCCGGGACTACAAGCAGATACGCAGTATTTT.

This clonotype was seen many times. V usage is TRBV28 and J usage is TRBJ2-7; D is undetermined. Germline values: CDR1 MDHEN, CDR2 SYDVKM. V was trimmed by 3 bases and J by 2 bases, leaving 11 bases between them. This CDR3 region has 14 residues. The CDR3: CASSFLSDPYEQYF. DNA of the CDR3: TGTGCCAGCAGTTTCTTGTCTGATCCCTACGAGCAGTACTTC.

A few counts support this clonotype. This rearrangement joins TRBV20-1 to TRBJ2-2; 8 bases are shared with TRBD1. Germline V gives CDR1 DFQATT, CDR2 SNEGSKA (reference sequence). The CDR3 extends over 16 amino acids. The V segment lost 0 bases and the J segment 1 base; nucleotides outside the gene matches: 4. This CDR3 reads CSARDPGTGNTGELFF. The CDR3 nucleotides are TGCAGTGCTAGAGATCCCGGGACAGGGAACACCGGGGAGCTGTTTTTT.

This clonotype was detected many times. The chain employs TRBV7-9 and TRBJ1-5; D possibly corresponds to TRBD1 (6 bases). Germline V gene data show CDR1 as SEHNR and CDR2 as FQNEAQ (reference sequence). The germline V and J ends were trimmed by 5 bases and 4 bases, with 15 bases remaining between them. This CDR3 has 15 amino acids. Here the CDR3 DNA reads TGTGCCAGCAGCCCGTCGGGCCAGGGGAATCAGCCCCAGCATTTT. It codes for CASSPSGQGNQPQHF.

This rearrangement joins TRBV7-9 to TRBJ2-2; D is unresolved. The germline CDR1 and CDR2 sequences are SEHNR and FQNEAQ (reference sequence). The CDR3 contains 15 residues. Trimming left V 4 bases short and J 2 bases short, with 11 bases between. CDR3 coding DNA: TGTGCCAGCAGCTCGACGAGCTTCAACACCGGGGAGCTGTTTTTT. Its protein is CASSSTSFNTGELFF. The entire variable domain, with the rest obtained from reference TRBV7-9 and TRBJ2-2, is as follows: DTGVSQNPRHKITKRGQNVTFRCDPISEHNRLYWYRQTLGQGPEFLTYFQNEAQLEKSRLLSDRFSAERPKGSFSTLEIQRTEQGDSAMYLCASSSTSFNTGELFFGEGSRLTVL.

This clonotype was seen just once. At one end, the junction sequence differs from germline, possibly due to a read error. The chain uses TRBV20-1 and TRBJ1-4; D might be TRBD1 (5 bases). Germline assignment: CDR1 DFQATT and CDR2 SNEGSKA (reference sequence). This CDR3 has 15 residues. CDR3 DNA sequence: TGCAGTACTAGGGGAGGGATGGGGCTGGATGAAAAACTGTTTTTT. This encodes CSTRGGMGLDEKLFF.